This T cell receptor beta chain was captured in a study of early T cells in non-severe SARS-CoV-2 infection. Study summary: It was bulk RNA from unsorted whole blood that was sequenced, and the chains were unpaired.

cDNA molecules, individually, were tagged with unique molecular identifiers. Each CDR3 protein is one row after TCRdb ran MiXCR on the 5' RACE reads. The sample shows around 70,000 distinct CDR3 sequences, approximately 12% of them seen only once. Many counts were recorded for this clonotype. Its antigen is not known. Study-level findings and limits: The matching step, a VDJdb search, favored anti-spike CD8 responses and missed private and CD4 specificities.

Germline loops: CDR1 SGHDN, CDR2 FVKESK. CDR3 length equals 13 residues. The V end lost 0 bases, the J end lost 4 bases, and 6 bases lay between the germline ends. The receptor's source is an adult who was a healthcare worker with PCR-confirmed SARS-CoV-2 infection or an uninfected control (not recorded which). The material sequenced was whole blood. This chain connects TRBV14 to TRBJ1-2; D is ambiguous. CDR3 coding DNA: TGTGCCAGCAGCCAAGATTTAATCTATGGCTACACCTTC. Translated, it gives CASSQDLIYGYTF.